This T cell receptor beta chain was captured by sequencing in a study of patients and donors after allogeneic stem cell transplantation. TCRdb re-analysed the RT-PCR reads in MiXCR, keeping a single row per CDR3 protein. The repertoire holds roughly 960,000 distinct CDR3 sequences, with roughly 17% as singletons. The V end lost 0 bases, the J end lost 1 base, and 12 bases lay between the germline ends. This CDR3 has 16 residues. Germline V gives CDR1 SGHRS, CDR2 YFSETQ. What was sequenced was blood, either unsorted or a sorted T cell fraction (not recorded which). The TCR was taken from a human donor who was either an allogeneic HSCT recipient or a stem cell or donor lymphocyte infusion donor (not recorded which). It is not recorded whose cells these are; they may come from a transplant donor. The chain employs TRBV5-1 and TRBJ2-3; no clear D. CDR3 in DNA: TGCGCCAGCAGCTTGGGTGTTTTGGGTGGCACAGATACGCAGTATTTT. Its translation is CASSLGVLGGTDTQYF.